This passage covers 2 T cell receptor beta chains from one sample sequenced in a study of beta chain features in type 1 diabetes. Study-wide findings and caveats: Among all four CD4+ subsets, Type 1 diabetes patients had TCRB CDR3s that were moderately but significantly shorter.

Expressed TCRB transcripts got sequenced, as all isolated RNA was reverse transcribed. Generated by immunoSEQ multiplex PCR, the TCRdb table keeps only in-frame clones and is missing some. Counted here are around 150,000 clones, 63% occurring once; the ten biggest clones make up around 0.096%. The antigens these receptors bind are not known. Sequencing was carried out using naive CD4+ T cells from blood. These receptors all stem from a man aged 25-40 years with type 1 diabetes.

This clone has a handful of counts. CDR3 nucleotide sequence: TGTGCCAGCAGCAGGGAATCCTGGGGAAACATTCAGTACTTC. Translating it yields CASSRESWGNIQYF. V usage is TRBV7-2 and J usage is TRBJ2-4; D gene unclear. V lost 5 bases and J 6 bases, leaving 14 bases between the germline ends. Germline V gene lookup returns CDR1 SGHTA and CDR2 FQGNSA. This CDR3 has 14 residues.

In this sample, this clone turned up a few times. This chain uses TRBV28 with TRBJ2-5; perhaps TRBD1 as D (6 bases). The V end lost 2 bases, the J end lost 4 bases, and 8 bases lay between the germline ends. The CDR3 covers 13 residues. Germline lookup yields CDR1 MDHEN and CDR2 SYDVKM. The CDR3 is CASSLQGGETQYF. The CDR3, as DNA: TGTGCCAGCAGTTTACAAGGGGGAGAGACCCAGTACTTC.